The 27 T cell receptor beta chains presented below share a single source sample, sequenced in a study of blood T cell repertoires in COVID-19. Only in-frame clones appear in the TCRdb table, and some are missing; sequencing was by immunoSEQ multiplex PCR. The sample has some 200,000 clones, 81% seen once; the top ten hold about 11%. Input material: peripheral blood. These receptors were obtained from a woman in her thirties or forties with COVID-19, enrolled during active disease.

The chain employs TRBV5-1 and TRBJ2-3; 9 bases align to TRBD2. V shed 0 bases and J 3 bases; nucleotides not matched to a gene: 8. There are 17 residues in the CDR3. Germline CDR1 is SGHRS and CDR2 is YFSETQ. The chain's CDR3 is CASSLDGREGRTDTQYF. Written as DNA, the CDR3 is TGCGCCAGCAGCTTGGACGGGCGGGAGGGCAGAACAGATACGCAGTATTTT.

The CDR3 protein is CASSPGPTGNTQYF. The CDR3, as DNA: TGTGCCAGCTCACCGGGTCCGACGGGGAATACGCAGTATTTT. The gene calls are TRBV18 and TRBJ2-3; perhaps TRBD2 as D (5 bases). V was pared by 3 bases and J by 7 bases, with 14 bases between. CDR1 and CDR2 from the germline V gene are KGHSH and LQKENI. The CDR3 is 14 residues long.

The chain joins TRBV28 to TRBJ2-1, with TRBD1 as a possible D gene (7 bases). The CDR3 covers 11 residues. Germline loops: CDR1 MDHEN, CDR2 SYDVKM. Trimming pared 8 bases from V and 13 bases from J, leaving 15 bases between. CDR3 nucleotide sequence: TGTGCCAGCGTAACAGGGGACTCACAGTTCTTC. This gives the protein CASVTGDSQFF.

The chain has TRBV19 and TRBJ2-1; D perhaps matches TRBD1 (5 bases). The V gene lost 7 bases and the J gene lost 8 bases, with 18 bases spanning the gap. The CDR3 loop spans 14 amino acids. Germline loops: CDR1 LNHDA, CDR2 SQIVND (reference sequence). This CDR3 reads CASKGRVGNDEQFF. DNA of the CDR3: TGTGCCAGTAAGGGCAGGGTGGGGAATGATGAGCAGTTCTTC.

The chain uses TRBV6-5 and TRBJ2-4, with D perhaps TRBD2 (8 bases). Germline assignment: CDR1 MNHEY and CDR2 SVGAGI. This CDR3 comprises 15 residues. The V and J ends lost 6 bases and 7 bases respectively, with 19 bases between them. For the CDR3, the DNA is TGTGCCAGCAGGCCGGCGGGGGGCAGGGGGAACATTCAGTACTTC. Translating it yields CASRPAGGRGNIQYF.

The gene calls are TRBV7-8 and TRBJ1-2, with TRBD1 identical over 9 bases. The germline V gene has CDR1 SGHVS and CDR2 FQNEAQ. The CDR3 runs to 13 residues. The J segment lost 8 bases and the V segment lost 1 base, leaving 2 bases of the junction unmatched. The CDR3, as DNA: TGTGCCAGCAGCTTAGACAGGGGGCAGGGCTACACCTTC. Protein sequence: CASSLDRGQGYTF.

V usage is TRBV10-1 and J usage is TRBJ2-7, with 7 bases matching TRBD1. The CDR3 is made up of 17 amino acids. The J segment lost 0 bases and the V segment lost 0 bases, leaving 8 bases of the junction unmatched. Germline V CDR1 and CDR2: WNHNN, SYGVQD (reference sequence). CDR3 nucleotide sequence: TGCGCCAGCAGTGAGTCTGGGACAGAAATTACCTCCTACGAGCAGTACGTC. Its translation: CASSESGTEITSYEQYV.

The rearrangement joins TRBV19 to TRBJ2-5; 8 bases match TRBD2. The CDR3 sequence is 14 residues long. V was clipped by 5 bases and J by 2 bases; unmatched bases: 4. Germline lookup yields CDR1 LNHDA and CDR2 SQIVND (reference sequence). CDR3 coding DNA: TGTGCCAGTAGTTTCGGGAGGGGGCAAGAGACCCAGTACTTC. Protein: CASSFGRGQETQYF.

The chain links TRBV30 to TRBJ1-5, with TRBD1 identical over 8 bases. Germline CDR1 is GTSNPN and CDR2 is SVGIG (reference sequence). Trimming cost V 0 bases and J 6 bases; bases outside gene matches: 1. The CDR3 is made up of 13 amino acids. The CDR3 bases are TGTGCCTGGAGTGTTCAGGGGGCTCAGCCCCAGCATTTT. Translation: CAWSVQGAQPQHF.

The V call is TRBV7-8, the J call TRBJ1-4, with 9 bases fitting TRBD1. Germline V gene lookup returns CDR1 SGHVS and CDR2 FQNEAQ. Trimming took 5 bases from V and 7 from J; bases not matched to a gene: 8. The CDR3 runs to 15 residues. CDR3 sequence reads: CASSHNRGRSEKLFF. CDR3 sequence (DNA): TGTGCCAGCAGCCATAACAGGGGGCGCAGTGAAAAACTGTTTTTT.

This chain uses TRBV18 with TRBJ1-2; 7 bases align to TRBD1. The CDR3 spans 15 residues. V lost 9 bases and J lost 5; bases outside the gene matches: 15. The germline V gene encodes CDR1 KGHSH and CDR2 LQKENI. This chain's CDR3 is CASSEPSGTAYGYTF. The DNA for the CDR3 is TGTGCCAGTTCTGAACCTTCCGGGACAGCGTATGGCTACACCTTC.

This clone appeared a few times. The genes are TRBV2 and TRBJ1-6, with 7 bases aligning to TRBD1. The V segment lost 9 bases and the J segment 5 bases; nucleotides outside the gene matches: 7. This CDR3 has 14 residues. Germline V gene sequence: CDR1 SNHLY, CDR2 FYNNEI. CDR3 residues: CARSRGTDNSPLHF. The CDR3 DNA follows: TGTGCCAGAAGCAGGGGGACGGATAATTCACCCCTCCACTTT. The full variable domain, in which reference TRBV2 and TRBJ1-6 provide the parts outside the CDR3, is EPEVTQTPSHQVTQMGQEVILRCVPISNHLYFYWYRQILGQKVEFLVSFYNNEISEKSEIFDDQFSVERPDGSNFTLKIRSTKLEDSAMYFCARSRGTDNSPLHFGNGTRLTVT.

The gene calls are TRBV9 and TRBJ1-2, with 7 positions matching TRBD1. With V trimmed by 2 bases and J by 10 bases, 11 bases remained unmatched. Germline V gene lookup returns CDR1 SGDLS and CDR2 YYNGEE. This CDR3 is 14 amino acids long. CDR3 protein: CASSVHLTGSPYTF. As DNA, the CDR3 is TGTGCCAGCAGCGTGCACTTGACAGGGTCGCCCTACACCTTC.

This clone came up a few times. The rearrangement uses TRBV7-8 and TRBJ2-1, with 13 bases that match TRBD2. The CDR3 has 15 amino acids. Germline V gene sequence: CDR1 SGHVS, CDR2 FQNEAQ. Trimming cost V 4 bases and J 9 bases; bases outside gene matches: 6. CDR3 sequence: CASSWGTSGVGEQFF. As DNA, the CDR3 is TGTGCCAGCAGCTGGGGGACTAGCGGGGTCGGTGAGCAGTTCTTC.

The chain is built from TRBV5-1 and TRBJ2-2; D is possibly TRBD2 (5 bases). The CDR3 loop spans 15 amino acids. CDR1 and CDR2 (germline): SGHRS, YFSETQ. Trimming took off 1 base at V and 4 bases at J, with 11 bases between the two ends. CDR3 nucleotide sequence: TGCGCCAGCAGCTTGAATGGAGGTACCACCGGGGAGCTGTTTTTT. Amino acid sequence: CASSLNGGTTGELFF.

In its sample, this clone was seen once. The DNA for the CDR3 is TGTGCCAGCGGGGGACTAGCAGGCACAGATACGCAGTATTTT. Protein product: CASGGLAGTDTQYF. V gene TRBV2 combines with J gene TRBJ2-3; 9 nucleotides agree with TRBD2. The CDR3 consists of 14 residues. CDR1 is SNHLY, CDR2 FYNNEI, per germline. V was pared by 8 bases and J by 1 base, with 4 bases of the junction left unmatched. Filled out from reference TRBV2 and TRBJ2-3, the complete variable domain reads EPEVTQTPSHQVTQMGQEVILRCVPISNHLYFYWYRQILGQKVEFLVSFYNNEISEKSEIFDDQFSVERPDGSNFTLKIRSTKLEDSAMYFCASGGLAGTDTQYFGPGTRLTVL.

This chain uses TRBV7-8 with TRBJ1-5; possibly TRBD1 for D (6 bases). The CDR3 is made up of 17 amino acids. Looked up from germline, CDR1 is SGHVS and CDR2 is FQNEAQ. V was pared by 5 bases and J by 0 bases, with 17 bases between. The CDR3 spells CASSPTLGQYSNQPQHF. The CDR3 bases are TGTGCCAGCAGCCCAACCCTCGGACAGTATAGCAATCAGCCCCAGCATTTT.

The rearrangement joins TRBV9 to TRBJ2-5; 7 bases fit TRBD1. This CDR3 spans 14 amino acids. Losses at the gene ends were 6 bases for V and 2 bases for J; bases not matched to a gene: 7. Germline V gene lookup returns CDR1 SGDLS and CDR2 YYNGEE. The CDR3 nucleotides read TGTGCCAGCACCCCGGGGACAGAGCAAGAGACCCAGTACTTC. This sequence encodes CASTPGTEQETQYF.

The chain employs TRBV7-9 and TRBJ2-1; 7 bases are shared with TRBD1. The CDR3 loop spans 18 amino acids. Germline CDR1 SEHNR, CDR2 FQNEAQ (reference sequence). Losses at the gene ends were 5 bases for V and 7 bases for J; bases not matched to a gene: 20. CDR3 sequence reads: CASSPPNQTGLVNNEQFF. The CDR3 DNA sequence: TGTGCCAGCAGCCCGCCAAACCAGACAGGGCTCGTTAATAATGAGCAGTTCTTC.

The chain is built from TRBV5-6 and TRBJ2-1; D is perhaps TRBD2 (7 bases). V dropped 4 bases and J dropped 7 bases, with 21 bases sitting between them. Germline V lookup: CDR1 SGHDT, CDR2 YYEEEE. The CDR3 is 16 amino acids. CDR3 nucleotides: TGTGCCAGCAGCCACACTAGGGGGGGAGGGCAAAATGAGCAGTTCTTC. Residues: CASSHTRGGGQNEQFF. Looking up the rest from reference TRBV5-6 and TRBJ2-1 gives the full variable domain: DAGVTQSPTHLIKTRGQQVTLRCSPKSGHDTVSWYQQALGQGPQFIFQYYEEEERQRGNFPDRFSGHQFPNYSSELNVNALLLGDSALYLCASSHTRGGGQNEQFFGPGTRLTVL.

The chain joins TRBV10-3 to TRBJ2-5; TRBD1 agrees at 7 bases. The length of the CDR3 is 15 residues. Germline trimming cut 4 bases from V and 4 bases from J; bases unmatched to any gene: 9. CDR1 and CDR2 (germline): ENHRY, SYGVKD. CDR3 residues: CAISGADRDGETQYF. DNA of the CDR3: TGTGCCATCAGTGGGGCCGACAGGGACGGAGAGACCCAGTACTTC.

The rearrangement joins TRBV19 to TRBJ1-1; 7 bases are shared with TRBD1. CDR1 and CDR2 from the germline V gene are LNHDA and SQIVND (reference sequence). This CDR3 has 14 amino acids. The junction had 6 bases not matched to a gene; V was cut back by 6 bases and J by 2 bases. CDR3 in DNA: TGTGCCAGTAGACGACAGGGAATAAACACTGAAGCTTTCTTT. This codes for CASRRQGINTEAFF.

The J gene is TRBJ1-2, the V gene TRBV5-6; TRBD1 might be the D (5 bases). V gave up 0 bases and J gave up 1 base, with 10 bases separating them. Germline loops: CDR1 SGHDT, CDR2 YYEEEE. This CDR3 comprises 15 residues. The chain's CDR3 is CASSLARGGNYGYTF. The CDR3 nucleotides read TGTGCCAGCAGCTTGGCGAGGGGAGGTAACTATGGCTACACCTTC.

The genes are TRBV20-1 and TRBJ2-1; TRBD2 matches 7 bases. With 3 bases clipped from V and 5 bases from J, the junction kept 1 base outside the gene matches. There are 12 residues in the CDR3. Germline-derived CDR1 and CDR2 are DFQATT and SNEGSKA (reference sequence). This CDR3 is CSASLADNEQFF. CDR3 sequence (DNA): TGCAGTGCTAGTCTAGCGGACAATGAGCAGTTCTTC.

This clone occurred once. The gene calls are TRBV11-2 and TRBJ2-3; 7 positions agree with TRBD1. With 3 bases clipped from V and 1 base from J, the junction kept 4 bases outside the gene matches. CDR1 is SGHAT and CDR2 is FQNNGV in the germline V gene. This CDR3 has 15 amino acids. The CDR3 is CASSFLTGGTDTQYF. The CDR3 DNA is TGTGCCAGCAGCTTTCTCACAGGGGGCACAGATACGCAGTATTTT.

J is TRBJ1-2 and V is TRBV30; D not resolved. The CDR3 is made up of 15 amino acids. V was trimmed by 0 bases and J by 2 bases, leaving 13 bases between them. Germline CDR1 and CDR2: GTSNPN and SVGIG (reference sequence). CDR3 loop: CAWSVLQAPNYGYTF. The CDR3 DNA sequence: TGTGCCTGGAGTGTACTGCAGGCCCCCAACTATGGCTACACCTTC. The whole variable domain, filled in from reference TRBV30 and TRBJ1-2, reads SQTIHQWPATLVQPVGSPLSLECTVEGTSNPNLYWYRQAAGRGLQLLFYSVGIGQISSEVPQNLSASRPQDRQFILSSKKLLLSDSGFYLCAWSVLQAPNYGYTFGSGTRLTVV.

The sample holds a few counts of this clone. This sequence joins TRBV7-8 and TRBJ2-1; 7 bases fit TRBD1. CDR3 length: 18 residues. After removal of 5 bases from V and 4 bases from J, the junction contained 17 bases not matched to a gene. Looked up from germline, CDR1 is SGHVS and CDR2 is FQNEAQ. CDR3 nucleotide sequence: TGTGCCAGCAGCCCTACCGAAACAACCGGGACAGATTACAATGAGCAGTTCTTC. The encoded protein is CASSPTETTGTDYNEQFF.